Listed below are T cell receptor beta chains from one sample, sequenced in a study of blood T cells in healthy people across ages. TCRdb re-analysed the 5' RACE reads in MiXCR, keeping a single row per CDR3 protein. The sample has fewer than 600,000 distinct CDR3 sequences, about 29% seen once; the top ten hold 3% to 4.5%. The same specimen was also included in a second study, on T cells of mothers and their children.

Specimen: blood. Source of these receptors: a boy aged 2 to 9 in good health. CDR3s include the opening cysteine and the closing phenylalanine or tryptophan. D genes are given only for firm matches. Size tells how often a clone was seen (once, few, many) or the class of an expanded clone, and some rows leave it out.

d_gene	j_gene	v_gene	abundance	CDR3aa	CDR3nt
TRBD1	TRBJ1-5	TRBV20-1	-	CSAAGQAPYSNQPQHF	TGCAGTGCCGCGGGACAGGCTCCCTATAGCAATCAGCCCCAGCATTTT
-	TRBJ2-3	TRBV6-5	-	CASSFGTASDTQYF	TGTGCCAGCAGTTTTGGGACTGCATCGGATACGCAGTATTTT
-	TRBJ2-1	TRBV5-1	few	CASSLELTDEQFF	TGCGCCAGCAGCTTGGAATTGACGGATGAGCAGTTCTTC
TRBD1	TRBJ1-2	TRBV10-1	-	CASREQGATNYGYTF	TGCGCCAGCAGAGAACAGGGGGCGACTAACTATGGCTACACCTTC
-	TRBJ1-2	TRBV20-1	-	CSARVPLGVGYGYTF	TGCAGTGCTAGAGTTCCCCTCGGGGTCGGCTATGGCTACACCTTC
-	TRBJ1-5	TRBV27	-	CASSFRGGSVQPQHF	TGTGCCAGCAGTTTTAGGGGAGGGTCGGTTCAGCCCCAGCATTTT
-	TRBJ2-5	TRBV4-2	few	CASSLGRGGGYEETQYF	TGTGCCAGCAGCCTGGGCCGAGGGGGGGGGTACGAAGAGACCCAGTACTTC
-	TRBJ2-2	TRBV7-9	-	CASRGWGSTGELFF	TGTGCCAGCAGGGGATGGGGCAGCACCGGGGAGCTGTTTTTT
TRBD1	TRBJ1-5	TRBV18	-	CASSSGQGRQPQHF	TGTGCCAGCTCATCCGGACAGGGTCGTCAGCCCCAGCATTTT
TRBD1	TRBJ1-1	TRBV2	-	CATTQGGVGEAFF	TGTGCTACTACTCAGGGGGGCGTGGGTGAAGCTTTCTTT
-	TRBJ2-5	TRBV6-5	few	CASSYSSSETQYF	TGTGCCAGCAGTTACAGTTCCTCGGAGACCCAGTACTTC
-	TRBJ2-7	TRBV6-5	few	CASSYGVPSYEQYF	TGTGCCAGCAGTTACGGGGTGCCCTCCTACGAGCAGTACTTC
-	TRBJ1-6	TRBV7-2	-	CASSFLRYSNSPLHF	TGTGCCAGCAGCTTCCTCCGGTACAGCAATTCACCCCTCCACTTT
-	TRBJ2-7	TRBV18	-	CASSPRSSYEQYF	TGTGCCAGCTCACCCCGCAGCTCCTACGAGCAGTACTTC
TRBD2	TRBJ2-7	TRBV3-1	few	CASSQDRPGGQDEQYF	TGTGCCAGCAGCCAAGATCGTCCGGGGGGTCAGGACGAGCAGTACTTC
TRBD2	TRBJ2-1	TRBV15	few	CATSRDSGGSYNEQFF	TGTGCCACCAGCAGAGATTCGGGGGGCTCCTACAATGAGCAGTTCTTC
-	TRBJ2-7	TRBV6-2/TRBV6-3	-	CASSLDSLSYEQYF	TGTGCCAGCAGTTTGGACAGCCTATCCTACGAGCAGTACTTC
TRBD2	TRBJ2-7	TRBV29-1	-	CSVESSGGPYEQYF	TGCAGCGTTGAATCCAGCGGGGGTCCCTACGAGCAGTACTTC
-	TRBJ2-7	TRBV10-2	-	CASRGDGSKEQYF	TGCGCCAGCAGGGGGGACGGATCTAAAGAGCAGTACTTC
TRBD2	TRBJ2-5	TRBV20-1	-	CSGASGRRTQYF	TGCAGTGGGGCTAGCGGGAGGAGGACCCAGTACTTC
-	TRBJ1-3	TRBV12-5	-	CASGLMGHSGNTIYF	TGTGCTAGTGGTTTGATGGGACACTCTGGAAACACCATATATTTT
-	TRBJ2-1	TRBV3-1	-	CASSQEGGGRGGEQFF	TGTGCCAGCAGCCAAGAAGGGGGCGGGAGAGGAGGTGAGCAGTTCTTC
TRBD1	TRBJ1-5	TRBV19	few	CASSQGDQPQHF	TGTGCCAGCTCACAGGGGGATCAGCCCCAGCATTTT
TRBD1	TRBJ1-1	TRBV3-1	-	CASSYGTGPSEAFF	TGTGCCAGCAGTTACGGGACAGGGCCTAGTGAAGCTTTCTTT
-	TRBJ1-1	TRBV5-1	few	CASSFGWQGPNTEAFF	TGCGCCAGCAGCTTTGGGTGGCAGGGTCCGAACACTGAAGCTTTCTTT
-	TRBJ2-1	TRBV12-3/TRBV12-4	few	CASSPGTPYNEQFF	TGTGCCAGCAGTCCCGGGACACCTTACAATGAGCAGTTCTTC
TRBD1	TRBJ1-1	TRBV7-8	-	CASSLALGTGENTGAFF	TGTGCCAGCAGCTTAGCGCTTGGTACAGGGGAGAACACTGGAGCTTTCTTT
-	TRBJ1-2	TRBV12-3/TRBV12-4	-	CASSPGSRRGYTF	TGTGCCAGCAGTCCCGGGTCTCGACGGGGCTACACCTTC
TRBD1	TRBJ2-6	TRBV6-1	few	CASSKEPGQLYSGANVLTF	TGTGCCAGCAGTAAAGAACCGGGACAGCTATATTCTGGGGCCAACGTCCTGACTTTC
TRBD1	TRBJ2-7	TRBV10-3	-	CAITPGQPYYEQYF	TGTGCCATCACCCCGGGACAGCCTTACTACGAGCAGTACTTC
TRBD2	TRBJ2-3	TRBV20-1	-	CSAPGLAGGDTQYF	TGCAGTGCCCCGGGACTAGCGGGGGGAGATACGCAGTATTTT
-	TRBJ1-2	TRBV9	-	CASSVAGETGYGYTF	TGTGCCAGCAGCGTAGCCGGAGAGACAGGTTATGGCTACACCTTC
-	TRBJ2-5	TRBV5-5	many	CASSWGLFNPETQYF	TGTGCCAGCAGCTGGGGCCTCTTTAATCCGGAGACCCAGTACTTC
-	TRBJ2-6	TRBV2	few	CASRTGEAGANVLTF	TGTGCCAGCAGAACAGGGGAGGCTGGGGCCAACGTCCTGACTTTC
TRBD2	TRBJ2-5	TRBV6-6	-	CASSSPPAGGPETQYF	TGTGCCAGCAGTTCCCCGCCAGCGGGAGGGCCGGAGACCCAGTACTTC
-	TRBJ2-4	TRBV11-2	-	CASSAPRTENIQYF	TGTGCCAGCAGCGCCCCCAGAACGGAAAACATTCAGTACTTC
-	TRBJ2-7	TRBV7-9	-	CASSDLGVAPYEQYF	TGTGCCAGCAGCGACCTGGGGGTAGCCCCGTACGAGCAGTACTTC
-	TRBJ2-1	TRBV5-1	-	CASSLITDGEQFF	TGCGCCAGCAGCTTAATAACTGATGGTGAGCAGTTCTTC
-	TRBJ2-5	TRBV4-1	few	CASSLLGRKDETQYF	TGCGCCAGCAGCCTCCTCGGGAGAAAGGATGAGACCCAGTACTTC
TRBD1	TRBJ1-4	TRBV12-5	-	CASDGQGADNEKLFF	TGTGCTAGTGACGGACAGGGGGCAGATAATGAAAAACTGTTTTTT
TRBD1	TRBJ2-4	TRBV11-2	-	CASSLGLSGGGNIQYF	TGTGCCAGCAGCTTAGGGTTATCAGGGGGTGGGAACATTCAGTACTTC
-	TRBJ2-1	TRBV7-8	few	CASSTTRLGYNEQFF	TGTGCCAGCAGCACAACCCGTCTGGGGTACAATGAGCAGTTCTTC
-	TRBJ2-1	TRBV9	few	CASSVARSSYNEQFF	TGTGCCAGCAGCGTAGCTAGGAGCTCCTACAATGAGCAGTTCTTC
-	TRBJ1-1	TRBV3-1	few	CASSQDLATNTEAFF	TGTGCCAGCAGCCAAGATCTAGCAACGAACACTGAAGCTTTCTTT
-	TRBJ2-2	TRBV5-1	few	CASSLAGPDRGTGELFF	TGCGCCAGCAGCTTGGCGGGGCCTGACCGTGGAACCGGGGAGCTGTTTTTT